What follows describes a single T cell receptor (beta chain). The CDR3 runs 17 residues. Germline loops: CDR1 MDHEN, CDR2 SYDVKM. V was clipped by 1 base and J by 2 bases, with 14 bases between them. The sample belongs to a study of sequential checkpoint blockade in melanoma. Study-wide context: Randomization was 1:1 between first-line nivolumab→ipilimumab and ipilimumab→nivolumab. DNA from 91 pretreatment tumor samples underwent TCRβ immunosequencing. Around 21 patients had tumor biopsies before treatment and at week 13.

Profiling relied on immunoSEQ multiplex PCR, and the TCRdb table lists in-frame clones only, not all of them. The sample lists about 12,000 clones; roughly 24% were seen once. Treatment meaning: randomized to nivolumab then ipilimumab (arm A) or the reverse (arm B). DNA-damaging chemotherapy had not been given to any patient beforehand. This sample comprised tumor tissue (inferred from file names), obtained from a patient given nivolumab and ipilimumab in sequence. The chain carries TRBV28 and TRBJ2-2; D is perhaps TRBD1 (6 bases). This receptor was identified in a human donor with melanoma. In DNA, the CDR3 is TGTGCCAGCAGTTTATATGAGGGCAGGGGCAACACCGGGGAGCTGTTTTTT. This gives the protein CASSLYEGRGNTGELFF.